A selection of T cell receptor beta chains follows, all from one sample in a study of spatial heterogeneity in lung cancer. TCRdb itself ran the 5' RACE reads through MiXCR, one entry per CDR3 protein. The table lists more than 75,000 distinct CDR3 sequences, roughly a fifth of them singletons. This specimen was PBMCs, taken at follow-up. These receptors came from a male donor with early-stage non-small cell lung cancer. Both conserved end residues are part of each CDR3. A D gene is named only where the DNA matches it firmly. The listing skips clone size in some rows; elsewhere it reads once, few, many or a size class.

-	TRBV6-2/TRBV6-3	TRBJ2-3	few	CASSFGLSSTDTQYF	TGTGCCAGCAGTTTCGGACTATCTAGCACAGATACGCAGTATTTT
TRBD2	TRBV20-1	TRBJ2-1	few	CSARGVGWLQTSVSYEQFF	TGCAGTGCTAGAGGCGTGGGTTGGCTACAGACTAGCGTTAGTTATGAGCAGTTCTTC
-	TRBV10-3	TRBJ2-3	few	CAISPSSTDTQYF	TGTGCCATCAGCCCGTCTAGCACAGATACGCAGTATTTT
TRBD1	TRBV5-5	TRBJ2-1	few	CASSFGQGLYNEQFF	TGTGCCAGCAGCTTCGGACAGGGCCTCTACAATGAGCAGTTCTTC
TRBD1	TRBV4-2	TRBJ1-5	few	CASSPGQGDQPQHF	TGTGCCAGCAGCCCCGGACAGGGCGATCAGCCCCAGCATTTT
-	TRBV7-2	TRBJ2-5	-	CASSLARETQYF	TGTGCCAGCAGCTTAGCGCGGGAGACCCAGTACTTC
TRBD1	TRBV29-1	TRBJ2-7	few	CSVRGTGDYEQYF	TGCAGCGTTAGAGGGACAGGGGACTACGAGCAGTACTTC
-	TRBV2	TRBJ2-3	many	CASSEWYSVNTQYF	TGTGCCAGCAGTGAATGGTATTCGGTGAATACGCAGTATTTT
-	TRBV15	TRBJ2-6	-	CATSRASGTLSGANVLTF	TGTGCCACCAGCAGAGCGTCAGGGACCCTCTCTGGGGCCAACGTCCTGACTTTC
TRBD1	TRBV6-5	TRBJ1-3	-	CASRRDSQGTIYF	TGTGCCAGCAGGAGGGACAGCCAAGGCACCATATATTTT
TRBD1	TRBV4-1	TRBJ1-2	-	CASSQEMGQNYGYTF	TGCGCCAGCAGCCAAGAGATGGGACAGAACTATGGCTACACCTTC